This T cell receptor (beta chain) was captured by sequencing in a study of blood T cell repertoires in COVID-19. The V end lost 4 bases, the J end lost 0 bases, and 7 bases lay between the germline ends. This CDR3 has 14 residues. The V gene's germline CDR1 is SNHLY and CDR2 FYNNEI. This clone was observed a few times. Here immunoSEQ multiplex PCR was the method, and the copy in TCRdb shows in-frame clones only, minus some. Of 75,000 to 95,000 clones in the sample, around three quarters were seen once. The chain couples TRBV2 to TRBJ1-5; D uncertain. The clonotype originates from a woman aged 55-75 years in a cohort sampled during active or convalescent COVID-19. Material for sequencing was peripheral blood. In DNA form, the CDR3 reads TGTGCCAGCAGTGCCGAGCTTAGCAATCAGCCCCAGCATTTT. Translating it yields CASSAELSNQPQHF.